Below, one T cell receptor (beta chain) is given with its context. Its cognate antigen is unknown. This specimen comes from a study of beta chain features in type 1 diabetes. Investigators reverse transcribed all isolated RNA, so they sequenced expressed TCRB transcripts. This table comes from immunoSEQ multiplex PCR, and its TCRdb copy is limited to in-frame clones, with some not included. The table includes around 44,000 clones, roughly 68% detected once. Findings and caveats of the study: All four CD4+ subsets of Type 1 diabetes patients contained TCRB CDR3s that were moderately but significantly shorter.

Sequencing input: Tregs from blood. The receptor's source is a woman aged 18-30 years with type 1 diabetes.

The CDR3 here is CSVGLLASSTDTQYF. The DNA of the CDR3 is TGCAGCGTTGGATTACTAGCGTCTAGCACAGATACGCAGTATTTT. This chain uses TRBV29-1 with TRBJ2-3; 7 nucleotides align to TRBD2. The germline V gene has CDR1 SQVTM and CDR2 ANQGSEA. There are 15 residues in the CDR3. The ends lost 4 bases at V and 0 bases at J; junction bases unmatched: 7.